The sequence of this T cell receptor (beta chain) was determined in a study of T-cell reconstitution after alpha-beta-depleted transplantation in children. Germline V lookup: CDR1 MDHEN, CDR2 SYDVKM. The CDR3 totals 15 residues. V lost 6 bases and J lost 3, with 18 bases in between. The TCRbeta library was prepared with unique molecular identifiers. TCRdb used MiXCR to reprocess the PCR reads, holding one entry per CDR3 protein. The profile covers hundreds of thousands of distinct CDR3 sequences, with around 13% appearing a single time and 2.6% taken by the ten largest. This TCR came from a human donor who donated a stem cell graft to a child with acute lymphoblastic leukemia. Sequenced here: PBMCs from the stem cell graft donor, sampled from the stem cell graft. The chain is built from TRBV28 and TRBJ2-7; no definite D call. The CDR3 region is CASSNPREVGYEQYF. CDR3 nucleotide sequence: TGTGCCAGCAGCAATCCGAGAGAGGTCGGCTACGAGCAGTACTTC.